The rows below give T cell receptor beta chains drawn from one sample of a study of blood T cell repertoires in COVID-19. Assay: immunoSEQ multiplex PCR; the TCRdb copy retains only in-frame clones and omits some. Here the sample spans approximately 170,000 clones, roughly 85% being singletons. Sample: peripheral blood. These receptors originate from a man aged 50-59 years with active or convalescent COVID-19. The CDR3 runs from the conserved cysteine through the conserved F or W. A D gene is named only where the DNA matches it firmly. Some rows have no size entry. The others give once, few or many, or a class for an expanded clone.

J gene: TRBJ2-2; V gene: TRBV3-1/TRBV3-2; D gene: -; clone size: -; CDR3 protein: CASSLNRLGELFF; CDR3 DNA: TGTGCCAGCAGCCTAAACAGGCTCGGGGAGCTGTTTTTT
J gene: TRBJ2-1; V gene: TRBV5-1; D gene: TRBD2; clone size: -; CDR3 protein: CASSPGLAGVGEQFF; CDR3 DNA: TGCGCCAGCAGTCCGGGACTAGCGGGGGTAGGTGAGCAGTTCTTC
J gene: TRBJ1-1; V gene: TRBV27; D gene: -; clone size: -; CDR3 protein: CASSAGTVIVTEAFF; CDR3 DNA: TGTGCCAGCAGTGCCGGTACAGTTATCGTCACTGAAGCTTTCTTT
J gene: TRBJ1-5; V gene: TRBV7-9; D gene: -; clone size: -; CDR3 protein: CASSLGGGYSNQPQHF; CDR3 DNA: TGTGCCAGCAGCTTAGGAGGGGGATACAGCAATCAGCCCCAGCATTTT
J gene: TRBJ1-1; V gene: TRBV19; D gene: -; clone size: once; CDR3 protein: CASSSQTAASNTEAFF; CDR3 DNA: TGTGCCAGTAGCTCACAGACAGCCGCGTCGAACACTGAAGCTTTCTTT
J gene: TRBJ2-5; V gene: TRBV5-1; D gene: -; clone size: -; CDR3 protein: CASHPGGALETQYF; CDR3 DNA: TGCGCCAGCCACCCTGGGGGGGCCCTGGAGACCCAGTACTTC
J gene: TRBJ2-3; V gene: TRBV6-1; D gene: TRBD1; clone size: -; CDR3 protein: CASSELTGGEDTQYF; CDR3 DNA: TGTGCCAGCAGTGAATTAACAGGGGGTGAAGATACGCAGTATTTT
J gene: TRBJ1-1; V gene: TRBV30; D gene: -; clone size: once; CDR3 protein: CAWILLATEAFF; CDR3 DNA: TGTGCCTGGATACTATTGGCCACTGAAGCTTTCTTT
J gene: TRBJ1-1; V gene: TRBV6-5; D gene: TRBD1; clone size: -; CDR3 protein: CASSPTGTAEAFF; CDR3 DNA: TGTGCCAGCAGTCCAACCGGGACAGCTGAAGCTTTCTTT
J gene: TRBJ2-1; V gene: TRBV7-3; D gene: TRBD2; clone size: -; CDR3 protein: CASSLHSGGGNEQFF; CDR3 DNA: TGTGCCAGCAGCTTACATAGCGGGGGAGGCAATGAGCAGTTCTTC
J gene: TRBJ2-3; V gene: TRBV7-2; D gene: -; clone size: -; CDR3 protein: CASSFGGALSTDTQYF; CDR3 DNA: TGTGCCAGCAGCTTCGGTGGAGCCCTTAGCACAGATACGCAGTATTTT
J gene: TRBJ2-7; V gene: TRBV29-1; D gene: -; clone size: -; CDR3 protein: CSVGTGGAYEQYF; CDR3 DNA: TGCAGCGTTGGTACCGGCGGAGCCTACGAGCAGTACTTC
J gene: TRBJ1-4; V gene: TRBV4-1; D gene: TRBD1; clone size: -; CDR3 protein: CASSQEGTGPSTNEKLFF; CDR3 DNA: TGCGCCAGCAGCCAAGAAGGGACAGGGCCCTCAACTAATGAAAAACTGTTTTTT
J gene: TRBJ2-7; V gene: TRBV18; D gene: TRBD1; clone size: once; CDR3 protein: CASSLGQTYEQYF; CDR3 DNA: TGTGCCAGCTCACTGGGACAGACCTACGAGCAGTACTTC
J gene: TRBJ1-2; V gene: TRBV7-2; D gene: TRBD1; clone size: -; CDR3 protein: CASSPGIQGGYGYTF; CDR3 DNA: TGTGCCAGCAGCCCAGGAATCCAGGGGGGCTATGGCTACACCTTC
J gene: TRBJ2-3; V gene: TRBV7-3; D gene: -; clone size: -; CDR3 protein: CASSLSGGQSTQYF; CDR3 DNA: TGTGCCAGCAGCCTAAGTGGGGGACAAAGTACGCAGTATTTT
J gene: TRBJ2-3; V gene: TRBV19; D gene: -; clone size: -; CDR3 protein: CASGSGGVGGTQYF; CDR3 DNA: TGTGCCAGTGGTAGCGGTGGCGTTGGAGGTACGCAGTATTTT
J gene: TRBJ2-1; V gene: TRBV21-1; D gene: -; clone size: -; CDR3 protein: CASSSRQVTYNEQFF; CDR3 DNA: TGTGCCAGCAGCAGTCGACAGGTTACCTACAATGAGCAGTTCTTC
J gene: TRBJ2-7; V gene: TRBV5-6; D gene: -; clone size: -; CDR3 protein: CASSSLTGPYEQYF; CDR3 DNA: TGTGCCAGCAGCTCCTTGACTGGCCCCTACGAGCAGTACTTC
J gene: TRBJ1-1; V gene: TRBV5-1; D gene: -; clone size: once; CDR3 protein: CASSFQGTVNTEAFF; CDR3 DNA: TGCGCCAGCAGCTTTCAGGGGACGGTGAACACTGAAGCTTTCTTT
J gene: TRBJ1-2; V gene: TRBV5-1; D gene: -; clone size: -; CDR3 protein: CASSLDAGASLYTF; CDR3 DNA: TGCGCCAGCAGCTTGGACGCAGGGGCGTCCCTTTACACCTTC
J gene: TRBJ1-2; V gene: TRBV18; D gene: -; clone size: -; CDR3 protein: CASSQTDNYGYTF; CDR3 DNA: TGTGCCAGCTCACAGACAGATAACTATGGCTACACCTTC
J gene: TRBJ1-5; V gene: TRBV5-5; D gene: -; clone size: -; CDR3 protein: CASSLAGTSYSNQPQHF; CDR3 DNA: TGTGCCAGCAGCTTGGCCGGGACAAGTTATAGCAATCAGCCCCAGCATTTT
J gene: TRBJ2-5; V gene: TRBV9; D gene: -; clone size: -; CDR3 protein: CASSPHWLQALQETQYF; CDR3 DNA: TGTGCCAGCAGCCCCCACTGGTTACAGGCGTTGCAAGAGACCCAGTACTTC
J gene: TRBJ1-5; V gene: TRBV12-5; D gene: -; clone size: -; CDR3 protein: CASGLGSGSNQPQHF; CDR3 DNA: TGTGCTAGTGGTTTGGGTTCAGGGAGCAATCAGCCCCAGCATTTT
J gene: TRBJ1-6; V gene: TRBV9; D gene: -; clone size: -; CDR3 protein: CASSVERDSPLHF; CDR3 DNA: TGTGCCAGCAGCGTAGAACGGGATTCACCCCTCCACTTT
J gene: TRBJ2-5; V gene: TRBV3-1/TRBV3-2; D gene: TRBD2; clone size: -; CDR3 protein: CASSQGGRYQETQYF; CDR3 DNA: TGTGCCAGCAGCCAAGGCGGGAGATACCAAGAGACCCAGTACTTC
J gene: TRBJ1-2; V gene: TRBV6-4; D gene: TRBD1; clone size: once; CDR3 protein: CASSERGTEKYGYTF; CDR3 DNA: TGTGCCAGCAGTGAGAGAGGGACAGAGAAATATGGCTACACCTTC
J gene: TRBJ1-1; V gene: TRBV11-3; D gene: -; clone size: once; CDR3 protein: CAPPAGLNTEAFF; CDR3 DNA: TGTGCCCCCCCCGCAGGACTAAACACTGAAGCTTTCTTT
J gene: TRBJ1-5; V gene: TRBV7-2; D gene: TRBD1; clone size: -; CDR3 protein: CASSSTGGDQPQHF; CDR3 DNA: TGTGCCAGCAGCTCAACAGGGGGCGATCAGCCCCAGCATTTT
J gene: TRBJ2-3; V gene: TRBV5-4; D gene: -; clone size: -; CDR3 protein: CASSLGLASSNTQYF; CDR3 DNA: TGTGCCAGCAGCTTGGGGCTAGCCTCCTCGAATACGCAGTATTTT
J gene: TRBJ2-7; V gene: TRBV29-1; D gene: TRBD2; clone size: -; CDR3 protein: CSVEEGGVEQYF; CDR3 DNA: TGCAGCGTTGAAGAGGGAGGGGTCGAGCAGTACTTC
J gene: TRBJ2-1; V gene: TRBV7-9; D gene: -; clone size: -; CDR3 protein: CASSSTITNRAEQFF; CDR3 DNA: TGTGCCAGCAGCTCGACGATTACGAACAGGGCCGAGCAGTTCTTC
J gene: TRBJ1-2; V gene: TRBV5-5; D gene: -; clone size: -; CDR3 protein: CASSRDTANYGYTF; CDR3 DNA: TGTGCCAGCAGCCGGGACACCGCTAACTATGGCTACACCTTC
J gene: TRBJ1-2; V gene: TRBV28; D gene: -; clone size: -; CDR3 protein: CASSGHSNLYGYTF; CDR3 DNA: TGTGCCAGCAGCGGACACTCAAACCTATATGGCTACACCTTC
J gene: TRBJ1-1; V gene: TRBV30; D gene: TRBD1; clone size: -; CDR3 protein: CAWEGAGNTEAFF; CDR3 DNA: TGTGCCTGGGAGGGGGCCGGGAACACTGAAGCTTTCTTT
J gene: TRBJ1-1; V gene: TRBV3-1/TRBV3-2; D gene: -; clone size: -; CDR3 protein: CASSQVFGTGDEAFF; CDR3 DNA: TGTGCCAGCAGCCAAGTCTTTGGGACTGGAGATGAAGCTTTCTTT
J gene: TRBJ1-1; V gene: TRBV25-1; D gene: -; clone size: -; CDR3 protein: CASSHLFDSEAFF; CDR3 DNA: TGTGCCAGCAGTCATCTGTTTGACAGTGAAGCTTTCTTT
J gene: TRBJ1-6; V gene: TRBV5-1; D gene: -; clone size: -; CDR3 protein: CASSTRLQGDNSPLHF; CDR3 DNA: TGCGCCAGCAGCACGAGGCTACAGGGAGATAATTCACCCCTCCACTTT
J gene: TRBJ1-1; V gene: TRBV5-4; D gene: -; clone size: -; CDR3 protein: CASSPSRQILNTEAFF; CDR3 DNA: TGTGCCAGCAGCCCCTCCCGACAGATCCTGAACACTGAAGCTTTCTTT
J gene: TRBJ2-7; V gene: TRBV3-1/TRBV3-2; D gene: -; clone size: -; CDR3 protein: CASSQDSGVSYEQYF; CDR3 DNA: TGTGCCAGCAGCCAAGATTCGGGGGTCTCCTACGAGCAGTACTTC
J gene: TRBJ1-1; V gene: TRBV12-3/TRBV12-4; D gene: -; clone size: -; CDR3 protein: CASSFQQNTEAFF; CDR3 DNA: TGTGCCAGCAGTTTTCAACAGAACACTGAAGCTTTCTTT
J gene: TRBJ2-1; V gene: TRBV30; D gene: -; clone size: -; CDR3 protein: CAWSDPAGRGSDNEQFF; CDR3 DNA: TGTGCCTGGAGTGACCCCGCCGGTCGGGGTTCCGACAATGAGCAGTTCTTC
J gene: TRBJ2-6; V gene: TRBV28; D gene: -; clone size: -; CDR3 protein: CASRPHSGDSGANVLTF; CDR3 DNA: TGTGCCAGCAGACCCCACTCGGGGGACTCTGGGGCCAACGTCCTGACTTTC
J gene: TRBJ1-6; V gene: TRBV5-1; D gene: TRBD1; clone size: -; CDR3 protein: CASSLSQGGRGGSPLHF; CDR3 DNA: TGCGCCAGCAGCTTGTCACAGGGGGGTCGGGGAGGATCACCCCTCCACTTT
J gene: TRBJ2-1; V gene: TRBV9; D gene: TRBD1; clone size: -; CDR3 protein: CASSRGQGAYNEQFF; CDR3 DNA: TGTGCCAGCAGCCGCGGGCAGGGGGCTTACAATGAGCAGTTCTTC
J gene: TRBJ2-7; V gene: TRBV5-1; D gene: TRBD1; clone size: -; CDR3 protein: CASSLDLGTDYEQYF; CDR3 DNA: TGCGCCAGCAGCTTGGACCTCGGGACAGACTACGAGCAGTACTTC
J gene: TRBJ1-2; V gene: TRBV19; D gene: -; clone size: -; CDR3 protein: CASSNGRRPNYGYTF; CDR3 DNA: TGTGCCAGTAGTAACGGACGGAGGCCTAACTATGGCTACACCTTC
J gene: TRBJ1-1; V gene: TRBV4-3; D gene: -; clone size: -; CDR3 protein: CASSQEVGQGLTEAFF; CDR3 DNA: TGCGCCAGCAGCCAAGAGGTGGGCCAGGGTCTGACTGAAGCTTTCTTT
J gene: TRBJ2-7; V gene: TRBV11-2; D gene: TRBD2; clone size: few; CDR3 protein: CASSAGLAVYEQYF; CDR3 DNA: TGTGCCAGCAGCGCTGGACTAGCGGTATACGAGCAGTACTTC
J gene: TRBJ1-2; V gene: TRBV9; D gene: TRBD1; clone size: -; CDR3 protein: CASSVGGQGGDYTF; CDR3 DNA: TGTGCCAGCAGCGTAGGTGGACAGGGGGGAGACTACACCTTC